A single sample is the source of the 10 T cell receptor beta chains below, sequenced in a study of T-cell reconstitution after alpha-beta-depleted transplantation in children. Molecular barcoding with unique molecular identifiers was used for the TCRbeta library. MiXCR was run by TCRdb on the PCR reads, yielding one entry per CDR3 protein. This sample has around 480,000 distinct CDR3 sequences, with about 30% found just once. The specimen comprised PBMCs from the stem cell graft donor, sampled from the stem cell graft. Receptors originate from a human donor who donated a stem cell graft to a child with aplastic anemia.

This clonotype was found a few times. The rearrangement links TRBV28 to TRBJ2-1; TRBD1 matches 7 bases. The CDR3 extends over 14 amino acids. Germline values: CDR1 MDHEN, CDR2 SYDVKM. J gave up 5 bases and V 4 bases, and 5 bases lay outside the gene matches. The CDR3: CASSSPTGNNEQFF. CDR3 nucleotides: TGTGCCAGCAGTTCCCCGACAGGGAACAATGAGCAGTTCTTC.

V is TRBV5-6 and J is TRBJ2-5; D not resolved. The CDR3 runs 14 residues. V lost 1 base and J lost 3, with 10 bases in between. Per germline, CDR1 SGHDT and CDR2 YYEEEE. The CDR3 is CASSLYGKEETQYF. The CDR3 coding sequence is TGTGCCAGCAGCTTGTATGGGAAAGAAGAGACCCAGTACTTC.

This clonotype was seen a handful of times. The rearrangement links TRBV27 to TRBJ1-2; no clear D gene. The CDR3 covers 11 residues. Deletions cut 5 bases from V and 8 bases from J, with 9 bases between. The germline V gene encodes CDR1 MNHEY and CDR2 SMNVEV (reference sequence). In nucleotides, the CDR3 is TGTGCCAGCAGTGCGGGTTTAGGCTACACCTTC. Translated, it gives CASSAGLGYTF.

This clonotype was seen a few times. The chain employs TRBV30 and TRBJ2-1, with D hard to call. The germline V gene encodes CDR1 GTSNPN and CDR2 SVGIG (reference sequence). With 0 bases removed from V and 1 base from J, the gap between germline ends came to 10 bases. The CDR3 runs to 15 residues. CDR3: CAWSVPGPSYNEQFF. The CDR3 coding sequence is TGTGCCTGGAGTGTACCCGGGCCGTCCTACAATGAGCAGTTCTTC.

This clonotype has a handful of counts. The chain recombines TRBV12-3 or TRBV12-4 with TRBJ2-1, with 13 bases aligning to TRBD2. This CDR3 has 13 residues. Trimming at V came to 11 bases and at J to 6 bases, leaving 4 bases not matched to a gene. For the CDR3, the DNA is TGTGCCCTCAGACTAGCGGGAGGCAATGAGCAGTTCTTC. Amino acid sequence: CALRLAGGNEQFF.

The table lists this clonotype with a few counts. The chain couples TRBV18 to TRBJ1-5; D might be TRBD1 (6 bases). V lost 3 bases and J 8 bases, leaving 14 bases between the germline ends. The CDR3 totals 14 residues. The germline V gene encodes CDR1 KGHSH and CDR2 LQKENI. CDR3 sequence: CASSPGQGTEPQHF. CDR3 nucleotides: TGTGCCAGCTCACCGGGACAAGGGACTGAGCCCCAGCATTTT.

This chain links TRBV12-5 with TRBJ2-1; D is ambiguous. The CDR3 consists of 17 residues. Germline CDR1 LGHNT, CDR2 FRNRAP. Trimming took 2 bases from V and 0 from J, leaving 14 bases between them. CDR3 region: CASGLTHTESSYNEQFF. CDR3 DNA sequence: TGTGCTAGTGGTTTGACTCACACTGAGAGCTCCTACAATGAGCAGTTCTTC.

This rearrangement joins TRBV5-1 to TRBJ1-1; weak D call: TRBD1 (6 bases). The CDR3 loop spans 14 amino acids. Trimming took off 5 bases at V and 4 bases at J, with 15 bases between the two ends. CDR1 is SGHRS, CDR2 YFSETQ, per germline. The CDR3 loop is CASRWGEGGTEAFF. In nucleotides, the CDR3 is TGCGCCAGCAGATGGGGAGAAGGGGGCACTGAAGCTTTCTTT.

This CDR3 reads CASSVGGGVYGYTF. The DNA for the CDR3 is TGTGCCAGCAGCGTAGGGGGTGGGGTCTATGGCTACACCTTC. This chain connects TRBV9 to TRBJ1-2; D is uncertain. The germline V and J ends were trimmed by 0 bases and 4 bases, with 10 bases remaining between them. This CDR3 is built from 14 residues. Germline CDR1 and CDR2: SGDLS and YYNGEE.

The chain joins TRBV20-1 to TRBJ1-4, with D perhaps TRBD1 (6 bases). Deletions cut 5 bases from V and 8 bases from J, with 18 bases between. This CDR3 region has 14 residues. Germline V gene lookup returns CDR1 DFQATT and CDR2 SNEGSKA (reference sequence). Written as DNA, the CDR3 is TGCAGTGCTTCCCAGGGGATTTCAGGGGAAAAACTGTTTTTT. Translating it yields CSASQGISGEKLFF.